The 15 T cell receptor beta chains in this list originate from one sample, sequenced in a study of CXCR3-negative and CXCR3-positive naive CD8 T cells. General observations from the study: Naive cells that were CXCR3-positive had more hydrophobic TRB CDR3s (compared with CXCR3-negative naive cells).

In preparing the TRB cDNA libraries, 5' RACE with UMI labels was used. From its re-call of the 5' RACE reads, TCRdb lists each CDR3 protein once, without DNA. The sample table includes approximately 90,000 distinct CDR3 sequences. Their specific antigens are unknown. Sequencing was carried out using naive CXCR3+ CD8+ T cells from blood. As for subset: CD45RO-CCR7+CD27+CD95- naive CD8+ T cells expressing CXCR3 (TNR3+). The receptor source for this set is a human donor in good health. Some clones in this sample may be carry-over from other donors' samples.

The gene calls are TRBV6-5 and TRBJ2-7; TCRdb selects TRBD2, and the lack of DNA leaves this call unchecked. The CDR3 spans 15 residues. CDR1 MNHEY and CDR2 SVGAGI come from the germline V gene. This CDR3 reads CASSYLAGEFDEQYF.

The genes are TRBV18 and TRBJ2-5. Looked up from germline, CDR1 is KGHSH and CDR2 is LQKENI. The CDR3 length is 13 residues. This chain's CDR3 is CASSPPVQETQYF.

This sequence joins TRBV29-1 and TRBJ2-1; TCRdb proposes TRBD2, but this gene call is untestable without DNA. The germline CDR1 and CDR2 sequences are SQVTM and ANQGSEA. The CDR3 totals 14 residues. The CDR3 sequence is CSVQSIAGGSEQFF.

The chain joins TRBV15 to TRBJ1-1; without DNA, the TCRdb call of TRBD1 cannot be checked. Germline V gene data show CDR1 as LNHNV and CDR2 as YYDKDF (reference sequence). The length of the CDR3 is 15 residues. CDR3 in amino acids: CATSTDRGLNTEAFF.

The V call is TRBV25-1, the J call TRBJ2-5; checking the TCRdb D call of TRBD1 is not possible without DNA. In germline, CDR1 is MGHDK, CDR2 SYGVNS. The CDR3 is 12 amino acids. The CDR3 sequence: CAGGTDQETQYF.

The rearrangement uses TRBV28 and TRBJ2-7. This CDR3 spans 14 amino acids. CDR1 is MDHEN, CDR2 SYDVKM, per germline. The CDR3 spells CASSLQLASYEQYF.

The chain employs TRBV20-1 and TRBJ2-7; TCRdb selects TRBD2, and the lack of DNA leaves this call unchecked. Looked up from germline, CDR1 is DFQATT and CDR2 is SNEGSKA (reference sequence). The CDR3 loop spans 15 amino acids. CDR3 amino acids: CSARYVAGGAYEQYF.

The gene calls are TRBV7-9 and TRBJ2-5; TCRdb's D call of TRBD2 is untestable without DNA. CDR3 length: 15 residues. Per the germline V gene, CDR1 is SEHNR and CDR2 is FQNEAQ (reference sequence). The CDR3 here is CASSTRLAGEETQYF. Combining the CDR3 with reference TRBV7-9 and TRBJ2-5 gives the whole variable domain DTGVSQNPRHKITKRGQNVTFRCDPISEHNRLYWYRQTLGQGPEFLTYFQNEAQLEKSRLLSDRFSAERPKGSFSTLEIQRTEQGDSAMYLCASSTRLAGEETQYFGPGTRLLVL.

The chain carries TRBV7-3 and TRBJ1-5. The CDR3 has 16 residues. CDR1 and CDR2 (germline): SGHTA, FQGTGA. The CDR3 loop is CASSPIIFGVNQPQHF. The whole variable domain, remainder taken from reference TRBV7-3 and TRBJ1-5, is GAGVSQTPSNKVTEKGKYVELRCDPISGHTALYWYRQSLGQGPEFLIYFQGTGAADDSGLPNDRFFAVRPEGSVSTLKIQRTERGDSAVYLCASSPIIFGVNQPQHFGDGTRLSIL.

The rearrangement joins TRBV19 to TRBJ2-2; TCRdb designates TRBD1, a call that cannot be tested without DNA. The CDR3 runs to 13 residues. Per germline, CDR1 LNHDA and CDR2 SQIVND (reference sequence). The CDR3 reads CASNRPNTGELFF.

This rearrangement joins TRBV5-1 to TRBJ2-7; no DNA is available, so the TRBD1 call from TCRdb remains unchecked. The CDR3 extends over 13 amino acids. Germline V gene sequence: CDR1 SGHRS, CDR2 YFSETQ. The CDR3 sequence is CASPRDRGLEQYF.

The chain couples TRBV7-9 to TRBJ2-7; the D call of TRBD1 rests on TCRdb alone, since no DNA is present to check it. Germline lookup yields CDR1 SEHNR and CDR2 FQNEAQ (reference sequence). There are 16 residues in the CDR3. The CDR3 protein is CASSPPPGTGLIEQYF.

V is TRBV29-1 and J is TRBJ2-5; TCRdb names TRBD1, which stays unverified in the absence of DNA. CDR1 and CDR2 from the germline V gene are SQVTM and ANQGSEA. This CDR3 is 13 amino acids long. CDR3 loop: CSVIGTDLETQYF. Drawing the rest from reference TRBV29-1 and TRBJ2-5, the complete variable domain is SAVISQKPSRDICQRGTSLTIQCQVDSQVTMMFWYRQQPGQSLTLIATANQGSEATYESGFVIDKFPISRPNLTFSTLTVSNMSPEDSSIYLCSVIGTDLETQYFGPGTRLLVL.

The CDR3 reads CASLSRSGTGDLGETQYF. The V and J genes are TRBV28 and TRBJ2-5; TCRdb indicates TRBD1, and absent DNA this call remains unverified. This CDR3 has 18 amino acids. Germline lookup yields CDR1 MDHEN and CDR2 SYDVKM.

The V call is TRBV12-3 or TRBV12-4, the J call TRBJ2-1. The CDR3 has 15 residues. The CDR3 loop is CASSYQRRSYNEQFF.